The clone carrying this T cell receptor (beta chain) was found many times. Its antigen is unidentified. TCRdb reanalysed the RT-PCR reads using MiXCR and keeps one entry per CDR3 protein. The sample lists roughly 790,000 distinct CDR3 sequences, about 20% occurring once. The germline V and J ends were trimmed by 5 bases and 1 base, with 17 bases remaining between them. CDR3 length equals 16 residues. Looked up from germline, CDR1 is SGHRS and CDR2 is YFSETQ. This entry is derived from a study of response to subunit inactivated influenza vaccine. Regarding the study as a whole: That few new T cells are recruited by each seasonal influenza vaccination was the authors' suggestion.

Here the sequenced sample was PBMCs from blood, taken about 5 days after vaccination. The source of this sequence is a man aged 50 to 60 who received an inactivated influenza vaccine. The V gene is TRBV5-1, the J gene TRBJ2-3; perhaps TRBD1 as D (6 bases). The CDR3 is CASRREGGRGTDTQYF. The DNA for the CDR3 is TGCGCCAGCAGACGGGAAGGGGGAAGGGGCACAGATACGCAGTATTTT.